The 23 T cell receptor beta chains below all came from one sample that was sequenced in a study of shared clonotypes between healthy human individuals. Assay used: immunoSEQ multiplex PCR; TCRdb lists only in-frame clones, some missing. The table includes about 2.1 million clones, 90% to 95% detected once. Naive CD8 populations comprised CD45RO-negative cells positively selected for CCR7, excluding terminally differentiated effector memory CD45RA+ cells. The sequencing sample was made of naive CD8+ T cells from PBMCs. These receptor sequences come from a man aged 18 to 29 in good health. Some clones in this sample may be carry-over from other donors' samples.

As regards this clone: This CDR3 is also generated by other DNA sequences in the sample. The rearrangement joins TRBV28 to TRBJ2-7; no firm D call. Trimming removed 3 bases at V and 3 bases at J, with 6 bases between. The germline CDR1 and CDR2 sequences are MDHEN and SYDVKM. The CDR3 is made up of 12 amino acids. The CDR3 here is CASSFPRYEQYF. DNA for the CDR3: TGTGCCAGCAGTTTCCCACGCTACGAGCAGTACTTC.

This chain uses TRBV15 with TRBJ2-6; possibly TRBD2 for D (6 bases). The germline V and J ends were trimmed by 3 bases and 0 bases, with 18 bases remaining between them. This CDR3 region has 19 residues. Germline-derived CDR1 and CDR2 are LNHNV and YYDKDF (reference sequence). CDR3 sequence (DNA): TGTGCCACCAGCAGGCCCGTGGGGGGTTGGTCCTCTGGGGCCAACGTCCTGACTTTC. It translates to CATSRPVGGWSSGANVLTF.

This chain joins TRBV2 and TRBJ2-3; no definite D call. Germline V lookup: CDR1 SNHLY, CDR2 FYNNEI. The V end was cut by 4 bases, the J end by 5 bases, with 4 bases between. The CDR3 sequence is 11 residues long. CDR3 bases: TGTGCCAGCAGTGCAGAAGATACGCAGTATTTT. Translating it yields CASSAEDTQYF.

The chain links TRBV5-1 to TRBJ1-4, with TRBD1 matching 8 bases. The ends lost 3 bases at V and 0 bases at J; junction bases unmatched: 7. CDR3 size: 17 residues. The germline CDR1 and CDR2 sequences are SGHRS and YFSETQ. CDR3 residues: CASSYGQGPATNEKLFF. Here the CDR3 DNA reads TGCGCCAGCAGCTACGGACAGGGCCCTGCAACTAATGAAAAACTGTTTTTT.

J is TRBJ2-7 and V is TRBV4-1, with D uncertain. The germline gives CDR1 MGHRA, CDR2 YSYEKL. The CDR3 extends over 13 amino acids. The V end was cut by 1 base, the J end by 6 bases, with 10 bases between. The CDR3 nucleotides read TGCGCCAGCAGCCAAGGGAGCAAGGCCGAGCAGTACTTC. It yields the protein CASSQGSKAEQYF.

The chain recombines TRBV19 with TRBJ1-5, with D perhaps matching TRBD1 (6 bases). The CDR3 sequence is 15 residues long. Germline-derived CDR1 and CDR2 are LNHDA and SQIVND (reference sequence). Trimming cost V 5 bases and J 7 bases, with 18 bases left between them. The CDR3 bases are TGTGCCAGTAGTCAACGAGGGGGGGCGGGACAGCCCCAGCATTTT. This sequence encodes CASSQRGGAGQPQHF.

V and J are TRBV4-1 and TRBJ2-7; 10 bases map to TRBD2. This CDR3 has 16 amino acids. Germline loops: CDR1 MGHRA, CDR2 YSYEKL. V dropped 3 bases and J dropped 2; count of bases not matched to a gene: 7. The CDR3 spells CASSQELAGITYEQYF. The CDR3 coding sequence is TGCGCCAGCAGCCAGGAACTAGCGGGGATTACCTACGAGCAGTACTTC.

A single count supports this clone. This chain links TRBV27 with TRBJ2-7; no clear D. CDR1 is MNHEY and CDR2 is SMNVEV in the germline V gene (reference sequence). Trimming took off 6 bases at V and 7 bases at J, with 16 bases between the two ends. The CDR3 covers 13 residues. CDR3 nucleotide sequence: TGTGCCAGCAGCCCCACCCGGGTGCTGGAGCAGTACTTC. It codes for CASSPTRVLEQYF.

This clone was seen once. The V gene is TRBV7-8, the J gene TRBJ2-4, with no clear D. V lost 5 bases and J lost 1, with 9 bases in between. This CDR3 comprises 14 residues. CDR1 is SGHVS, CDR2 FQNEAQ, per germline. CDR3 region: CASSGLLAKNIQYF. The CDR3 DNA follows: TGTGCCAGCAGCGGGCTTCTGGCCAAAAACATTCAGTACTTC.

The V gene is TRBV30, the J gene TRBJ2-5, with 9 bases lining up with TRBD1. The J call may be in error: the DNA end matches TRBJ2-7 better. Germline V gene sequence: CDR1 GTSNPN, CDR2 SVGIG (reference sequence). The CDR3 loop spans 14 amino acids. In DNA, the CDR3 is TGTGCCTGGAGTGCGGGACAGGGTTCCTACGAGCAGTACTTC. Its translation is CAWSAGQGSYEQYF.

Written as DNA, the CDR3 is TGTGCCAACATGGACAGCCTATACAATGAGCAGTTCTTC. It codes for CANMDSLYNEQFF. This chain connects TRBV2 to TRBJ2-1, with TRBD1 as a possible D gene (6 bases). This CDR3 spans 13 amino acids. The germline V gene has CDR1 SNHLY and CDR2 FYNNEI. V lost 10 bases to trimming and J lost 4 bases, with 14 bases between them.

The chain couples TRBV28 to TRBJ2-7; TRBD1 agrees at 9 bases. This CDR3 region has 15 residues. Germline assignment: CDR1 MDHEN and CDR2 SYDVKM. V was pared by 5 bases and J by 3 bases, with 8 bases of the junction left unmatched. The chain's CDR3 is CASSPTADRGYEQYF. CDR3 DNA: TGTGCCAGCAGTCCCACGGCGGACAGGGGCTACGAGCAGTACTTC.

The chain links TRBV7-8 to TRBJ2-1; TRBD1 agrees at 12 bases. V trimming: 3 bases; J trimming: 9 bases; junction bases outside the gene matches: 3. The CDR3 runs 14 residues. Germline CDR1 is SGHVS and CDR2 is FQNEAQ. The CDR3 loop is CASSFGTGGGEQFF. As DNA, the CDR3 is TGTGCCAGCAGCTTTGGGACAGGGGGCGGTGAGCAGTTCTTC.

This clone was detected only once. V gene TRBV27 combines with J gene TRBJ2-5; TRBD1 agrees at 9 bases. This CDR3 region has 17 residues. V lost 6 bases to trimming and J lost 3 bases; unmatched junction nucleotides: 14. CDR1 and CDR2 (germline): MNHEY, SMNVEV (reference sequence). The CDR3 DNA follows: TGTGCCAGCAGCGAAACCTCCGGGACAGGGAAAGAAGAGACCCAGTACTTC. It is translated as CASSETSGTGKEETQYF.

This sequence joins TRBV28 and TRBJ2-3; D might be TRBD2 (5 bases). In germline, CDR1 is MDHEN, CDR2 SYDVKM. The CDR3 contains 14 residues. V lost 3 bases and J 9 bases, leaving 16 bases between the germline ends. The CDR3 here is CASSFPEGSGTQYF. The CDR3 DNA reads TGTGCCAGCAGTTTCCCAGAAGGGTCGGGAACGCAGTATTTT.

The chain couples TRBV4-1 to TRBJ2-2; no clear D gene. The CDR3 runs to 15 residues. Trimming cost V 4 bases and J 0 bases, with 9 bases left between them. Per the germline V gene, CDR1 is MGHRA and CDR2 is YSYEKL. This chain's CDR3 is CASSPNRANTGELFF. As DNA, the CDR3 is TGCGCCAGCAGCCCTAATAGAGCGAACACCGGGGAGCTGTTTTTT.

The chain carries TRBV27 and TRBJ1-2; D possibly corresponds to TRBD1 (5 bases). The CDR3 consists of 13 residues. Germline CDR1 MNHEY, CDR2 SMNVEV (reference sequence). V lost 0 bases and J lost 7, with 9 bases in between. The CDR3 reads CASSLSWGVGYTF. CDR3 sequence (DNA): TGTGCCAGCAGTTTATCGTGGGGGGTTGGCTACACCTTC.

V is TRBV2 and J is TRBJ2-7; the match to TRBD1 covers 7 bases. Trimming at V came to 6 bases and at J to 2 bases, leaving 10 bases not matched to a gene. This CDR3 region has 15 residues. The V gene's germline CDR1 is SNHLY and CDR2 FYNNEI. The CDR3 region is CASSTQDRPAYEQYF. Here the CDR3 DNA reads TGTGCCAGCAGCACCCAGGACAGGCCAGCCTACGAGCAGTACTTC.

This chain uses TRBV10-3 with TRBJ2-3, with a tentative D call TRBD2 (6 bases). This CDR3 comprises 14 residues. Germline assignment: CDR1 ENHRY and CDR2 SYGVKD. V dropped 8 bases and J dropped 0 bases, with 12 bases sitting between them. The CDR3 nucleotides are TGTGCCATCGGAGCGGGCCTAAGCACAGATACGCAGTATTTT. This translates into CAIGAGLSTDTQYF.

Comment on this clone: The germline gene is not matched at one end of the junction; a read error may be the cause. The chain employs TRBV5-6 and TRBJ2-1, with a tentative D call TRBD2 (6 bases). CDR3 size: 15 residues. CDR1 and CDR2 from the germline V gene are SGHDT and YYEEEE. CDR3: CASSPTDYSDNEQFF. CDR3 DNA: TGTGCCAGCAGCCCAACGGACTACTCCGACAATGAGCAGTTCTTC.

V and J are TRBV28 and TRBJ2-3; 12 bases match TRBD1. The CDR3 totals 16 residues. Per the germline V gene, CDR1 is MDHEN and CDR2 is SYDVKM. With V trimmed by 1 base and J by 5 bases, 4 bases remained unmatched. CDR3 sequence: CASSLYGTGGIDTQYF. CDR3 sequence (DNA): TGTGCCAGCAGTTTATATGGGACAGGGGGCATAGATACGCAGTATTTT. The full variable domain, completed using reference TRBV28 and TRBJ2-3, is DVKVTQSSRYLVKRTGEKVFLECVQDMDHENMFWYRQDPGLGLRLIYFSYDVKMKEKGDIPEGYSVSREKKERFSLILESASTNQTSMYLCASSLYGTGGIDTQYFGPGTRLTVL.

V is TRBV5-4 and J is TRBJ1-2; D gene ambiguous. This CDR3 has 16 amino acids. CDR1 and CDR2 from the germline V gene are SGHNT and YYREEE (reference sequence). V lost 0 bases and J 1 base, leaving 13 bases between the germline ends. The CDR3 here is CASSLGGFEINYGYTF. CDR3 in DNA: TGTGCCAGCAGCTTGGGGGGTTTCGAGATTAACTATGGCTACACCTTC.

On this clone itself: Within the sample, other DNA sequences also encode this same CDR3. The chain is built from TRBV27 and TRBJ2-1; D remains unclear. The CDR3 extends over 14 amino acids. Trimming removed 2 bases at V and 2 bases at J, with 7 bases between. CDR1 is MNHEY, CDR2 SMNVEV, per germline (reference sequence). In DNA, the CDR3 is TGTGCCAGCAGTTTAGGTAGAGCCTACAATGAGCAGTTCTTC. Amino acids: CASSLGRAYNEQFF.